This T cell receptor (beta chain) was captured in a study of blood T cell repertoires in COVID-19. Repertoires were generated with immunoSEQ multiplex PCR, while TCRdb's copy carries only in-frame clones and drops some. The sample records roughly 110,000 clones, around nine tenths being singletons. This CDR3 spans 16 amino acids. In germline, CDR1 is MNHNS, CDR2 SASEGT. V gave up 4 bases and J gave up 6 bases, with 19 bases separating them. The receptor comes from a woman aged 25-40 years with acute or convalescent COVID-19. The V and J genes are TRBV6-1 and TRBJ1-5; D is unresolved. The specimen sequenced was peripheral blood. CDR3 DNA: TGTGCCAGCAGTGTAGACTCGGAGGGCGTTGGTCAGCCCCAGCATTTT. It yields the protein CASSVDSEGVGQPQHF.